These T cell receptor beta chains were read from a single sample in a study of neurological immune-mediated disorders. TCRdb analysed the 5' RACE reads with MiXCR anew, one entry per CDR3 protein. This sample has 100,000 to 150,000 distinct CDR3 sequences; about 3.2% occur once, and the top ten carry 1% to 1.5%. Sequencing was done on a sample of PBMCs. These receptors were taken from a woman in her twenties or thirties with multiple sclerosis. Both conserved end residues are part of each CDR3.

V gene: TRBV20-1; J gene: TRBJ1-6; CDR3 protein: CSAQDSRVYNSPLHF
V gene: TRBV9; J gene: TRBJ1-2; CDR3 protein: CASSVGAEPFYGYTF
V gene: TRBV18; J gene: TRBJ2-5; CDR3 protein: CASSHTDRAQETQYF
V gene: TRBV20-1; J gene: TRBJ1-5; CDR3 protein: CSASVAGDQPQHF
V gene: TRBV19; J gene: TRBJ1-1; CDR3 protein: CASSPQMGTEAFF
V gene: TRBV12-5; J gene: TRBJ1-1; CDR3 protein: CASGLAPTGILNTEAFF
V gene: TRBV6-5; J gene: TRBJ2-7; CDR3 protein: CASSRGALYEQYF
V gene: TRBV10-2; J gene: TRBJ1-1; CDR3 protein: CASIPSGGGIGGFQRNTEAFF
V gene: TRBV7-9; J gene: TRBJ2-2; CDR3 protein: CASSIPGTGVSTGELFF
V gene: TRBV7-8; J gene: TRBJ2-1; CDR3 protein: CASSWTGKEDNEQFF
V gene: TRBV7-6; J gene: TRBJ2-7; CDR3 protein: CASSSSVGTYEQYF
V gene: TRBV15; J gene: TRBJ2-3; CDR3 protein: CATSRGGRATDTQYF
V gene: TRBV6-6; J gene: TRBJ1-5; CDR3 protein: CASSSNPEGPQHF
V gene: TRBV6-2/TRBV6-3; J gene: TRBJ2-1; CDR3 protein: CASTTSSYNEQFF
V gene: TRBV18; J gene: TRBJ2-1; CDR3 protein: CASSPTTGIHNEQFF
V gene: TRBV29-1; J gene: TRBJ2-2; CDR3 protein: CSVDGRDSTGELFF
V gene: TRBV20-1; J gene: TRBJ1-2; CDR3 protein: CSAGGTDYGYTF
V gene: TRBV4-1; J gene: TRBJ1-4; CDR3 protein: CASSQPPGPEVEKLFF
V gene: TRBV11-3; J gene: TRBJ1-1; CDR3 protein: CASSLGLHTEAFF
V gene: TRBV7-9; J gene: TRBJ2-6; CDR3 protein: CASSTGASGANVLTF
V gene: TRBV12-3/TRBV12-4; J gene: TRBJ1-2; CDR3 protein: CASSFGREVYGYTF
V gene: TRBV12-3/TRBV12-4; J gene: TRBJ2-1; CDR3 protein: CASSLRARHEQFF
V gene: TRBV27; J gene: TRBJ2-7; CDR3 protein: CASSPRSSGATYEQYF